A single sample gave rise to the 8 T cell receptor beta chains below, sequenced in a study of blood T cell repertoires in COVID-19. The assay was immunoSEQ multiplex PCR, and TCRdb's table has in-frame clones only and misses some. The data contain more than 25,000 clones, roughly 87% of them singletons. Sequencing used peripheral blood. The receptors originated from a man aged 60 to 75 with active COVID-19.

This chain links TRBV15 with TRBJ1-4; 10 nucleotides agree with TRBD1. The junction had 10 bases not matched to a gene; V was cut back by 3 bases and J by 3 bases. Germline CDR1 and CDR2: LNHNV and YYDKDF (reference sequence). The CDR3 extends over 18 amino acids. The CDR3 loop reads CATSSQPSGQGANEKLFF. In DNA, the CDR3 is TGTGCCACCAGCAGCCAACCGAGCGGACAGGGGGCTAATGAAAAACTGTTTTTT.

The gene calls are TRBV27 and TRBJ1-4, with D tentatively TRBD1 (6 bases). Trimming pared 3 bases from V and 8 bases from J, leaving 13 bases between. This CDR3 has 14 residues. Germline CDR1 and CDR2: MNHEY and SMNVEV (reference sequence). This CDR3 is CASSFALTGEKLFF. The CDR3 region has the DNA TGTGCCAGCAGTTTTGCCCTCACAGGGGAAAAACTGTTTTTT.

The J gene is TRBJ2-3, the V gene TRBV3-1 (or the pseudogene TRBV3-2), with TRBD2 matching 11 bases. Germline CDR1 is LGHDT and CDR2 is YNNKEL (reference sequence). Germline trimming cut 4 bases from V and 6 bases from J; bases unmatched to any gene: 9. The CDR3 is 16 amino acids. CDR3 residues: CASSPLAGGPTDTQYF. In nucleotides, the CDR3 is TGTGCCAGCAGCCCATTAGCGGGGGGGCCAACGGATACGCAGTATTTT.

The V and J genes are TRBV28 and TRBJ2-7; D possibly corresponds to TRBD2 (5 bases). CDR3 length equals 16 residues. CDR1 is MDHEN and CDR2 is SYDVKM in the germline V gene. V dropped 5 bases and J dropped 3 bases, with 20 bases sitting between them. The CDR3 DNA sequence: TGTGCCAGCAGTCCCCCCGCCCCGTCCGAGGGCTACGAGCAGTACTTC. Protein: CASSPPAPSEGYEQYF.

J is TRBJ1-6 and V is TRBV30; the D is unclear. V was cut by 0 bases and J by 7 bases, with 7 bases left in between. CDR1 is GTSNPN and CDR2 is SVGIG in the germline V gene (reference sequence). This CDR3 has 13 residues. In DNA, the CDR3 is TGTGCCTGGAGTGTAAGAGTAAATTCACCCCTCCACTTT. Translating gives CAWSVRVNSPLHF.

V is TRBV7-2 and J is TRBJ2-2; TRBD1 aligns across 9 bases. V shed 5 bases, J shed 6 bases, and the junction held 10 bases outside the gene matches. The CDR3 spans 16 residues. Germline CDR1 SGHTA, CDR2 FQGNSA. The CDR3, as DNA: TGTGCCAGCAGCCTTGCCGGGACAGGGCTAGCCGGGGAGCTGTTTTTT. It is translated as CASSLAGTGLAGELFF.

The genes are TRBV18 and TRBJ1-5; no firm D call. Looked up from germline, CDR1 is KGHSH and CDR2 is LQKENI. The CDR3 is 15 amino acids. The germline V and J ends were trimmed by 3 bases and 4 bases, with 13 bases remaining between them. The DNA of the CDR3 is TGTGCCAGCTCACCCCAATGGGAGGCGAATCAGCCCCAGCATTTT. It encodes CASSPQWEANQPQHF.

The chain is built from TRBV18 and TRBJ2-1; D remains unclear. V dropped 3 bases and J dropped 5 bases, with 20 bases sitting between them. Germline V lookup: CDR1 KGHSH, CDR2 LQKENI. CDR3 length equals 17 residues. CDR3 sequence: CASSPINWQALNNEQFF. CDR3 DNA: TGTGCCAGCTCACCTATTAACTGGCAGGCCCTCAACAATGAGCAGTTCTTC. Complete variable domain (other parts from reference TRBV18 and TRBJ2-1): NAGVMQNPRHLVRRRGQEARLRCSPMKGHSHVYWYRQLPEEGLKFMVYLQKENIIDESGMPKERFSAEFPKEGPSILRIQQVVRGDSAAYFCASSPINWQALNNEQFFGPGTRLTVL.